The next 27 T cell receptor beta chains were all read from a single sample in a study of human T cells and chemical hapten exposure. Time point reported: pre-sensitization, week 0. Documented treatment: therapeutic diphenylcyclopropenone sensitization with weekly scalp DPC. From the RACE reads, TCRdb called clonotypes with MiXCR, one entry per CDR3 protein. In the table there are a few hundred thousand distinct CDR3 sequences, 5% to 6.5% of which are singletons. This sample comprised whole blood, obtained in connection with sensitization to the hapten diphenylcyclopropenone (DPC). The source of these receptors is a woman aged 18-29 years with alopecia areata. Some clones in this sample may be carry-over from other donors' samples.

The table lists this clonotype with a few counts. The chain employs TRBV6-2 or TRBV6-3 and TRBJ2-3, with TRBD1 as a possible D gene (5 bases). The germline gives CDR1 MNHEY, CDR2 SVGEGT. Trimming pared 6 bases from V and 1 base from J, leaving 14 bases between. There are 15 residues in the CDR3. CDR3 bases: TGTGCCAGCAGCAGGGCGGCCCTAGGCACAGATACGCAGTATTTT. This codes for CASSRAALGTDTQYF.

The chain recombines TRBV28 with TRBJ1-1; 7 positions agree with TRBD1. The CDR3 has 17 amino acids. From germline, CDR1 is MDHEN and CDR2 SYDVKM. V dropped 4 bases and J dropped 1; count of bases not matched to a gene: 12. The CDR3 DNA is TGTGCCAGCAGTTCCACAACCCAGGGGGAAGGGAACACTGAAGCTTTCTTT. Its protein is CASSSTTQGEGNTEAFF. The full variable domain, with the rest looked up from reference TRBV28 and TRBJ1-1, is DVKVTQSSRYLVKRTGEKVFLECVQDMDHENMFWYRQDPGLGLRLIYFSYDVKMKEKGDIPEGYSVSREKKERFSLILESASTNQTSMYLCASSSTTQGEGNTEAFFGQGTRLTVV.

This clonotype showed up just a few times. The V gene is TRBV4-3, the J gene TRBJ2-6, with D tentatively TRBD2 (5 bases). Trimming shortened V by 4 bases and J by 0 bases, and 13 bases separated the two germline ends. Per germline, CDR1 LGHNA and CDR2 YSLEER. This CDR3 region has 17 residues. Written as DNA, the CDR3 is TGCGCCAGCAGCCCCACCTGGACTTTCTCTGGGGCCAACGTCCTGACTTTC. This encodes CASSPTWTFSGANVLTF.

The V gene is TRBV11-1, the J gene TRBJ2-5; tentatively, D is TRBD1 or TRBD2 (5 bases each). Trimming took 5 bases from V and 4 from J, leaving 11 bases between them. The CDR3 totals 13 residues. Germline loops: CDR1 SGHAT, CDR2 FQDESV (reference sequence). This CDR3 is CASSRDGGETQYF. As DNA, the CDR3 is TGTGCCAGCAGCCGGGACGGAGGAGAGACCCAGTACTTC.

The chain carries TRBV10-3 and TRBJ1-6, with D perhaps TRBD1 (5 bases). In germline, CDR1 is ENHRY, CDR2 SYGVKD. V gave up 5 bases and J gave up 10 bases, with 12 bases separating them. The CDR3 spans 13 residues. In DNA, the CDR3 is TGTGCCATCAGTCAGGGCGCCCGGTCACCCCTCCACTTT. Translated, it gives CAISQGARSPLHF.

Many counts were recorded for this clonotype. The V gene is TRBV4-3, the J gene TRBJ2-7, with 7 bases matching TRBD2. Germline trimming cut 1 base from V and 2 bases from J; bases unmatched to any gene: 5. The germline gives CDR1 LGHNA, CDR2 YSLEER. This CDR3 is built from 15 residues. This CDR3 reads CASSQVGGSAYEQYF. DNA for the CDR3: TGCGCCAGCAGCCAAGTCGGGGGGTCGGCCTACGAGCAGTACTTC.

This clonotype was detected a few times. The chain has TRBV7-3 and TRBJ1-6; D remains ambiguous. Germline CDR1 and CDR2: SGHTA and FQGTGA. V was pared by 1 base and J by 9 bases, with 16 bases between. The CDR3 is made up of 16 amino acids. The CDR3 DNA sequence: TGTGCCAGCAGCTTAAGAGGACGTATGGCAGGTTCACCCCTCCACTTT. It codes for CASSLRGRMAGSPLHF.

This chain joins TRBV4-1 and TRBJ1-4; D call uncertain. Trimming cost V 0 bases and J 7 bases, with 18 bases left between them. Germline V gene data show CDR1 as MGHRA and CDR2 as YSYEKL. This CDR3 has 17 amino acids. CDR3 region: CASSQDRWAGQREKLFF. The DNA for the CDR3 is TGCGCCAGCAGCCAAGATCGATGGGCAGGTCAACGTGAAAAACTGTTTTTT.

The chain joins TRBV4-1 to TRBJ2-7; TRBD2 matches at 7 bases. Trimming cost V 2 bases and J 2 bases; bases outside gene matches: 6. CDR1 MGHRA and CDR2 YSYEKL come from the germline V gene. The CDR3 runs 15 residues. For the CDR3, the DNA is TGCGCCAGCAGCCAACTACTAGCGACCGCCTACGAGCAGTACTTC. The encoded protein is CASSQLLATAYEQYF.

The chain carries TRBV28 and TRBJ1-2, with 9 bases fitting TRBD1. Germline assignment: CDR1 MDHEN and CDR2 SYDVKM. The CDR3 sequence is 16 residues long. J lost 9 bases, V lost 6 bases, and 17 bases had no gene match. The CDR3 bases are TGTGCCAGCAGCCCACTCCCCAGGGGACAGGGTTTAAGCTACACCTTC. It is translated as CASSPLPRGQGLSYTF.

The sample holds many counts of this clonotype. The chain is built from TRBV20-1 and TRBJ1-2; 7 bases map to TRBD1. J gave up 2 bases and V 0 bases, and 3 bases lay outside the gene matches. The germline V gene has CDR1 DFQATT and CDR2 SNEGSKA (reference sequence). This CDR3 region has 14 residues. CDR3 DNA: TGCAGTGCTAGAGATTGGGGACAGAACTATGGCTACACCTTC. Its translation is CSARDWGQNYGYTF.

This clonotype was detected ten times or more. CDR3 region: CASIGAGGLETQYF. In nucleotides, the CDR3 is TGTGCCAGCATCGGGGCGGGGGGGCTAGAGACCCAGTACTTC. The chain carries TRBV6-5 and TRBJ2-5; the match to TRBD2 covers 9 bases. Germline CDR1 and CDR2: MNHEY and SVGAGI. This CDR3 has 14 residues. The J segment lost 4 bases and the V segment lost 7 bases, leaving 7 bases of the junction unmatched.

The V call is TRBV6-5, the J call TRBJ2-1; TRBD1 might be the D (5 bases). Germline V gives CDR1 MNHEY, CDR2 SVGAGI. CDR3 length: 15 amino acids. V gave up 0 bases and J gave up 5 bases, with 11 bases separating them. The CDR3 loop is CASSYSWQGNNEQFF. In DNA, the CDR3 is TGTGCCAGCAGTTACTCTTGGCAGGGAAACAATGAGCAGTTCTTC.

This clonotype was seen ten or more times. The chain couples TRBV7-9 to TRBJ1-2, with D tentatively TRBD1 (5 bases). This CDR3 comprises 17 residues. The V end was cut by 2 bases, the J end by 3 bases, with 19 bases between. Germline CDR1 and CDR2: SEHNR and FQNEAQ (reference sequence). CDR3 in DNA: TGTGCCAGCAGCTTAACACCCCCGAGGGGCAGCCACTATGGCTACACCTTC. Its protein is CASSLTPPRGSHYGYTF.

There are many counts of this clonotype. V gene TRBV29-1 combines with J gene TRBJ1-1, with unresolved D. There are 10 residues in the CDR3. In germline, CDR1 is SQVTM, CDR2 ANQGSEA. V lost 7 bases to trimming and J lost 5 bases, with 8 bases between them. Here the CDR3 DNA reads TGCAGCGGGGTGGAAACTGAAGCTTTCTTT. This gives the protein CSGVETEAFF.

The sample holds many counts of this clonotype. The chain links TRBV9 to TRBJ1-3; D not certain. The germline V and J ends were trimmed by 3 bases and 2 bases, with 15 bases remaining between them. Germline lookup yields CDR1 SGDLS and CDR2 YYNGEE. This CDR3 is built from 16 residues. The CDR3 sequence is CASSAQVGLAGNTIYF. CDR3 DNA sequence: TGTGCCAGCAGCGCCCAGGTCGGACTTGCTGGAAACACCATATATTTT.

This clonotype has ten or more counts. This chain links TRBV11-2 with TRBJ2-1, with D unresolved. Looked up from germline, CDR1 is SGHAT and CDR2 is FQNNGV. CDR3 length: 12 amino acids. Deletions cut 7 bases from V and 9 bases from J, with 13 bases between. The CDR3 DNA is TGTGCCAGCACCCGTAATATCGGTGAGCAGTTCTTC. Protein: CASTRNIGEQFF.

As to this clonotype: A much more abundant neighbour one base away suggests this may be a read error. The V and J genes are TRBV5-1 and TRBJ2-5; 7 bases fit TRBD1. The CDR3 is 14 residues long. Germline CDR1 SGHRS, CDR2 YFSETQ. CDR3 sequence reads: CASSLGQGMETQHF. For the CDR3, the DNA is TGCGCCAGCAGCTTGGGACAGGGTATGGAGACCCAGCACTTC.

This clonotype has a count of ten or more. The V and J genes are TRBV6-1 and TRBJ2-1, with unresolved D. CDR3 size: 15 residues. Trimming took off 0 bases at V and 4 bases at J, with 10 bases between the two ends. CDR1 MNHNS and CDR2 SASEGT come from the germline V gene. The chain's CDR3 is CASSEALVEYNEQFF. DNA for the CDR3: TGTGCCAGCAGTGAAGCGCTGGTGGAATACAATGAGCAGTTCTTC.

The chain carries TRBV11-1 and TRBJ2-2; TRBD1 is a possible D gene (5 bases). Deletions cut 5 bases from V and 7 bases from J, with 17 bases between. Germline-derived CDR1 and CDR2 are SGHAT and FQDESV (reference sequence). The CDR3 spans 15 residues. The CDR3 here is CASSRSQGGIGELFF. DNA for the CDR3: TGTGCCAGCAGCAGAAGCCAGGGCGGCATCGGGGAGCTGTTTTTT.

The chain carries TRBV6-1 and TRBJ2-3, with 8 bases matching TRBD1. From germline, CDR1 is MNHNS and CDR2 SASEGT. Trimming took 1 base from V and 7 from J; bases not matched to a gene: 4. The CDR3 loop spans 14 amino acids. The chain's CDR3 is CASSEGTGPNTQYF. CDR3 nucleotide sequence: TGTGCCAGCAGTGAAGGGACAGGGCCAAATACGCAGTATTTT.

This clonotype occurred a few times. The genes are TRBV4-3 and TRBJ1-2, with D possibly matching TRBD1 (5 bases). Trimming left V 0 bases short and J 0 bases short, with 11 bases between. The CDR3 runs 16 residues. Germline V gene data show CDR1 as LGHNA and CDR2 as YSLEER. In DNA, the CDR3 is TGCGCCAGCAGCCAAGAGGGACCGATACCTAACTATGGCTACACCTTC. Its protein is CASSQEGPIPNYGYTF.

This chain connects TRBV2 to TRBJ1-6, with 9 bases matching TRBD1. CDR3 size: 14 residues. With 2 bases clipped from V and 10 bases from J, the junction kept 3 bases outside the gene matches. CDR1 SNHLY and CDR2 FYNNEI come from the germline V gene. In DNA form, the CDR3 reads TGTGCCAGCAGTGAAATGACAGGGGGGTCACCCCTCCACTTT. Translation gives CASSEMTGGSPLHF. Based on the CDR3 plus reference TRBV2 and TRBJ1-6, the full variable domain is EPEVTQTPSHQVTQMGQEVILRCVPISNHLYFYWYRQILGQKVEFLVSFYNNEISEKSEIFDDQFSVERPDGSNFTLKIRSTKLEDSAMYFCASSEMTGGSPLHFGNGTRLTVT.

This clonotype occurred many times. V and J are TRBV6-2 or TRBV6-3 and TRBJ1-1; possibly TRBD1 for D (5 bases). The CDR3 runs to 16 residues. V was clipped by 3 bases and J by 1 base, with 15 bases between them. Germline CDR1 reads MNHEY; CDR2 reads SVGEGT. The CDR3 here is CASSYTTVGTNTEAFF. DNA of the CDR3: TGTGCCAGCAGTTATACCACGGTTGGGACGAACACTGAAGCTTTCTTT.

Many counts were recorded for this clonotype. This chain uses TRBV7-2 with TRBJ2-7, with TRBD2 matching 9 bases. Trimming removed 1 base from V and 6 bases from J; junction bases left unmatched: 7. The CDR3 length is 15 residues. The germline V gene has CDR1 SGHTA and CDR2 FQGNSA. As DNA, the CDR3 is TGTGCCAGCAGCTTAGTCCGTCTAGCGGGGTCCGAGCAGTACTTC. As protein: CASSLVRLAGSEQYF.

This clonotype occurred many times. This chain's CDR3 is CASSLLRLAEYNEQFF. For the CDR3, the DNA is TGTGCCAGCAGCTTATTGAGACTAGCGGAATACAATGAGCAGTTCTTC. The V gene is TRBV11-2, the J gene TRBJ2-1; 9 bases align to TRBD2. Germline values: CDR1 SGHAT, CDR2 FQNNGV. The CDR3 has 16 residues. Germline trimming cut 2 bases from V and 4 bases from J; bases unmatched to any gene: 6.

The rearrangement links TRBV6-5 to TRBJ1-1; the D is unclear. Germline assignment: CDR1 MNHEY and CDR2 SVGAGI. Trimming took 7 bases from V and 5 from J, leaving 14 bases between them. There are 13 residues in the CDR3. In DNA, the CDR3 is TGTGCCAGCACTACGGGCGGGGAGACTGAAGCTTTCTTT. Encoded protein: CASTTGGETEAFF.